Included here is one T cell receptor (beta chain) sequence, with context. Its antigen is not known. TCRB transcripts that were expressed got sequenced, as all of the isolated RNA had been reverse transcribed. The assay was immunoSEQ multiplex PCR, and TCRdb's table has in-frame clones only and misses some. This table has about 290,000 clones, roughly 8% appearing once. The data were obtained in a study of beta chain features in type 1 diabetes. The CDR3 loop spans 15 amino acids. Germline V gene lookup returns CDR1 MNHEY and CDR2 SVGAGI. V lost 4 bases, J lost 6 bases, and 15 bases lay in between. Study-level points and caveats: Researchers report that Type 1 diabetes patients had moderately but significantly shorter TCRB CDR3s across all four CD4+ subsets. Type 1 diabetes patients showed fewer insertions and more deletions at VDJ junctions.

Markers CD45RO/CCR7/CD25/CD127/CD95/CD27 served to sort CD4+ naive, central memory, regulatory and stem cell-like memory cells. The specimen was central memory CD4+ T cells from blood. This chain joins TRBV6-5 and TRBJ2-2; no definite D call. The sequence was collected from a woman between 18 and 30 years old in good health. The CDR3 sequence: CASSFRTKGPGELFF. As DNA, the CDR3 is TGTGCCAGCAGTTTCAGGACGAAGGGTCCCGGGGAGCTGTTTTTT.